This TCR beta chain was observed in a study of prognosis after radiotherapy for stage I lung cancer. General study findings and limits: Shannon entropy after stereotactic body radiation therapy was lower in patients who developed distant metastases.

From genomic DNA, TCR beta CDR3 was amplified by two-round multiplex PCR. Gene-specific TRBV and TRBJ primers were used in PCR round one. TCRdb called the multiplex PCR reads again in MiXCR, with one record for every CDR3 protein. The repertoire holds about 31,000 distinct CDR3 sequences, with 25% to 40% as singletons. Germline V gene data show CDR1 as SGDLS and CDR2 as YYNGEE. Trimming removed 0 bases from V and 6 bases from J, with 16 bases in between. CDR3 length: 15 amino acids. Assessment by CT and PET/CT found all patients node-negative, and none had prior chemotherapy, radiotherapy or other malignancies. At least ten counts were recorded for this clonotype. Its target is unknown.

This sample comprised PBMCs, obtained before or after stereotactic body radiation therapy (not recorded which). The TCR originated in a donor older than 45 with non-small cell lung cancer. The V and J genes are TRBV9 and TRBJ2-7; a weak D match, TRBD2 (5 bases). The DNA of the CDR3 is TGTGCCAGCAGCGTAGACGCAACTCCGAGGGTCGAGCAGTACTTC. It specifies CASSVDATPRVEQYF.